These T cell receptor beta chains were read from a single sample in a study of cytomegalovirus exposure and HLA in healthy donors. Clones were read by immunoSEQ multiplex PCR, and TCRdb kept only the in-frame ones, dropping some. The sample carries about 160,000 clones, roughly 77% recorded once. The material sequenced was PBMCs. The receptors derive from a man aged 25 to 45 in good health and CMV-seropositive. CDR3s include the opening cysteine and the closing phenylalanine or tryptophan. The order of the fields is D gene, V gene, J gene, clone size, CDR3 DNA, CDR3 protein. A D gene is named only where the DNA matches it firmly. Only part of the rows carry a size: once, few, many, or a class if the clone is expanded.

D: TRBD1
V: TRBV7-2
J: TRBJ2-7
size: NA
DNA: TGTGCCAGCAGCTTGGATGGACAGGGTCCCTACGAGCAGTACTTC
CDR3: CASSLDGQGPYEQYF

D: TRBD2
V: TRBV5-1
J: TRBJ2-2
size: NA
DNA: TGCGCCAGCAGCTCGGGGACTAGCGGGACCGGGGAGCTGTTTTTT
CDR3: CASSSGTSGTGELFF

D: TRBD2
V: TRBV5-4
J: TRBJ2-3
size: few
DNA: TGTGCCAGCAGCTTGGATTCCGGGGGGGCCCCCACAGATACGCAGTATTTT
CDR3: CASSLDSGGAPTDTQYF

D: TRBD2
V: TRBV19
J: TRBJ2-5
size: NA
DNA: TGTGCCAGTAGTACCCGGGCGGTAGCGGGGCAAGAGACCCAGTACTTC
CDR3: CASSTRAVAGQETQYF

D: NA
V: TRBV28
J: TRBJ1-6
size: NA
DNA: TGTGCCAGCAGTTCGGATACGGAGAGCTCCTATAATTCACCCCTCCACTTT
CDR3: CASSSDTESSYNSPLHF

D: TRBD1
V: TRBV5-1
J: TRBJ1-4
size: once
DNA: TGCGCCAGCAGGGCGGGACAGGGAGGACCTAATGAAAAACTGTTTTTT
CDR3: CASRAGQGGPNEKLFF

D: TRBD1
V: TRBV19
J: TRBJ2-7
size: NA
DNA: TGTGCCAGTACCCCCGGGACAGGCTACGAGCAGTACTTC
CDR3: CASTPGTGYEQYF

D: NA
V: TRBV6-1
J: TRBJ2-2
size: NA
DNA: TGTGCCAGCAAAGGGTCAGGGTCCGGGGAGCTGTTTTTT
CDR3: CASKGSGSGELFF

D: TRBD1
V: TRBV4-1
J: TRBJ2-1
size: NA
DNA: TGCGCCAGCAGCTCTTGGGGACAGCGCTCCTACAATGAGCAGTTCTTC
CDR3: CASSSWGQRSYNEQFF

D: TRBD2
V: TRBV4-1
J: TRBJ2-7
size: NA
DNA: TGCGCCAGCAGCCAAGAGAAGCGGGGGGGCCGGTACGAGCAGTACTTC
CDR3: CASSQEKRGGRYEQYF

D: NA
V: TRBV7-2
J: TRBJ2-7
size: NA
DNA: TGTGCCAGCAGCCCCCCCGGCAGGTACTACGAGCAGTACTTC
CDR3: CASSPPGRYYEQYF

D: NA
V: TRBV7-9
J: TRBJ1-6
size: NA
DNA: TGTGCCAGCAGGCCTCAGGGGAATTCACCCCTCCACTTT
CDR3: CASRPQGNSPLHF

D: NA
V: TRBV5-1
J: TRBJ1-4
size: NA
DNA: TGCGCCAGCAGCTTGCGGGTGGGGGCGGAGGAAAAACTGTTTTTT
CDR3: CASSLRVGAEEKLFF

D: TRBD1
V: TRBV29-1
J: TRBJ2-7
size: NA
DNA: TGCAGCGTTGCCGAAGAGGCGGACAGGGGGCACGAGCAGTACTTC
CDR3: CSVAEEADRGHEQYF

D: TRBD1
V: TRBV27
J: TRBJ1-4
size: few
DNA: TGTGCCAGCAGTTCCCAGGGGGCTGGGCGGGAAAAACTGTTTTTT
CDR3: CASSSQGAGREKLFF

D: TRBD1
V: TRBV27
J: TRBJ2-7
size: few
DNA: TGTGCCAGCAGTCTGACAGGGGGAACACCCTACGAGCAGTACTTC
CDR3: CASSLTGGTPYEQYF

D: TRBD1
V: TRBV5-1
J: TRBJ2-1
size: NA
DNA: TGCGCCAGCAGCTCAGGGACAGGGGGATACAATGAGCAGTTCTTC
CDR3: CASSSGTGGYNEQFF

D: NA
V: TRBV7-9
J: TRBJ1-2
size: NA
DNA: TGTGCCAGCAGCCAATCTCCAGGAAACTATGGCTACACCTTC
CDR3: CASSQSPGNYGYTF

D: NA
V: TRBV10-3
J: TRBJ2-5
size: few
DNA: TGTGCCATCAGTGATTCTAGCACTCAAGAGACCCAGTACTTC
CDR3: CAISDSSTQETQYF

D: TRBD1
V: TRBV10-3
J: TRBJ1-1
size: few
DNA: TGTGCCATCGGCCGGGACAGGGATGAAGCTTTCTTT
CDR3: CAIGRDRDEAFF

D: NA
V: TRBV27
J: TRBJ1-1
size: NA
DNA: TGTGCCAGCAGTCCGACTGTGGAGGCTGAAGCTTTCTTT
CDR3: CASSPTVEAEAFF

D: TRBD2
V: TRBV7-2
J: TRBJ2-7
size: few
DNA: TGTGCCAGCAGCCCAACCCGGAGCGGGGGGTTCTCCTACGAGCAGTACTTC
CDR3: CASSPTRSGGFSYEQYF

D: TRBD1
V: TRBV19
J: TRBJ2-7
size: once
DNA: TGTGCCAGTAGTAAAGGACAGGGCTCCTACGAGCAGTACTTC
CDR3: CASSKGQGSYEQYF

D: TRBD1
V: TRBV2
J: TRBJ1-4
size: many
DNA: TGTGCCAGCAGAGAACAGGGGAAGGGGGAAAAACTGTTTTTT
CDR3: CASREQGKGEKLFF

D: TRBD1
V: TRBV5-4
J: TRBJ1-1
size: NA
DNA: TGTGCCAGCAGCTCCAGGGGGCGCATCGGGTACACTGAAGCTTTCTTT
CDR3: CASSSRGRIGYTEAFF

D: NA
V: TRBV29-1
J: TRBJ2-7
size: NA
DNA: TGCAGCGCAAGGTCGGGGGACGAGCAGTACTTC
CDR3: CSARSGDEQYF

D: NA
V: TRBV6-1
J: TRBJ1-1
size: NA
DNA: TGTGCCAGCATTAGTCGGGAGAACACTGAAGCTTTCTTT
CDR3: CASISRENTEAFF

D: NA
V: TRBV28
J: TRBJ1-2
size: NA
DNA: TGTGCCAGCAGCCCCCCCGGGACTGGCGTCTACACCTTC
CDR3: CASSPPGTGVYTF

D: TRBD1
V: TRBV5-1
J: TRBJ2-2
size: NA
DNA: TGCGCCAGCAGCCTACAGGGGGCCGTGAACACCGGGGAGCTGTTTTTT
CDR3: CASSLQGAVNTGELFF

D: TRBD1
V: TRBV12-5
J: TRBJ1-1
size: NA
DNA: TGTGCTAGTGCCGCGACAGGGGAAGCTTTCTTT
CDR3: CASAATGEAFF

D: NA
V: TRBV5-1
J: TRBJ2-1
size: NA
DNA: TGCGCCAGCAGCGGGTGGGGCTTGAGGACCGGGAATGAGCAGTTCTTC
CDR3: CASSGWGLRTGNEQFF

D: NA
V: TRBV9
J: TRBJ2-7
size: once
DNA: TGTGCCAGCAGCGTAGCTACTACGGGAGACTACGAGCAGTACTTC
CDR3: CASSVATTGDYEQYF

D: NA
V: TRBV9
J: TRBJ1-1
size: NA
DNA: TGTGCCAGCAGCGTAGGAGTGGGGGCCAAAGCGGACACTGAAGCTTTCTTT
CDR3: CASSVGVGAKADTEAFF

D: NA
V: TRBV28
J: TRBJ1-6
size: NA
DNA: TGTGCCAGCAGTTGGGTCAGGGTTAATTCACCCCTCCACTTT
CDR3: CASSWVRVNSPLHF

D: TRBD1
V: TRBV6-5
J: TRBJ2-7
size: NA
DNA: TGTGCCAGCAGCTACTCCGGGACAGGGGACCACGAGCAGTACTTC
CDR3: CASSYSGTGDHEQYF

D: TRBD1
V: TRBV28
J: TRBJ1-6
size: NA
DNA: TGTGCCAGCAGTTTCGGGACAGGGAAAAAATGGCGAAATTCACCCCTCCACTTT
CDR3: CASSFGTGKKWRNSPLHF

D: NA
V: TRBV7-2
J: TRBJ2-6
size: few
DNA: TGTGCCAGCAGCTCCGACGTCCTGACTTTC
CDR3: CASSSDVLTF

D: NA
V: TRBV5-1
J: TRBJ1-5
size: NA
DNA: TGCGCCAGCTCTTTCCAGGTTAGCAATCAGCCCCAGCATTTT
CDR3: CASSFQVSNQPQHF

D: NA
V: TRBV9
J: TRBJ2-7
size: NA
DNA: TGTGCCAGCAGCGCCCTAGACCATTACGAGCAGTACTTC
CDR3: CASSALDHYEQYF

D: NA
V: TRBV10-2
J: TRBJ2-1
size: NA
DNA: TGCGCCAGCAGTGAGTCGATGAGCGGGTCCTACAATGAGCAGTTCTTC
CDR3: CASSESMSGSYNEQFF

D: TRBD2
V: TRBV7-9
J: TRBJ2-5
size: once
DNA: TGTGCCAGCAGTCCGGGAGGAATCCAAGAGACCCAGTACTTC
CDR3: CASSPGGIQETQYF

D: NA
V: TRBV28
J: TRBJ1-1
size: NA
DNA: TGTGCCAGCAGCTCGCCGAGGACAGAGAACACTGAAGCTTTCTTT
CDR3: CASSSPRTENTEAFF

D: TRBD1
V: TRBV30
J: TRBJ2-1
size: NA
DNA: TGTGCCTGGAGTGTACAGACAGGGAATGAGCAGTTCTTC
CDR3: CAWSVQTGNEQFF

D: TRBD2
V: TRBV5-1
J: TRBJ2-3
size: NA
DNA: TGCGCCAGCAGCTCTAGCGGGGGGGCCCCAGATACGCAGTATTTT
CDR3: CASSSSGGAPDTQYF

D: NA
V: TRBV4-1
J: TRBJ2-5
size: NA
DNA: TGCGCCAGCAGCCAAGTTGGCGGGGAAGAGACCCAGTACTTC
CDR3: CASSQVGGEETQYF

D: NA
V: TRBV7-6
J: TRBJ2-3
size: few
DNA: TGTGCCAGCAGCAATACCGGGAGCACAGATACGCAGTATTTT
CDR3: CASSNTGSTDTQYF

D: TRBD2
V: TRBV5-6
J: TRBJ2-3
size: NA
DNA: TGTGCCAGCAGTTTTAGCGGGGGGGCGAGTACGCAGTATTTT
CDR3: CASSFSGGASTQYF

D: NA
V: TRBV13
J: TRBJ1-2
size: NA
DNA: TGTGCCAGCAGCTCGTACGGCACGGCAGGGGTGTCTGGTGGCTACACCTTC
CDR3: CASSSYGTAGVSGGYTF

D: NA
V: TRBV29-1
J: TRBJ2-4
size: NA
DNA: TGCAGCGTTTTGGGCCAGGGGGGAGACAAAAACATTCAGTACTTC
CDR3: CSVLGQGGDKNIQYF

D: NA
V: TRBV19
J: TRBJ1-6
size: NA
DNA: TGTGCCAGTAGTATGTGGGGGGATTCACCCCTCCACTTT
CDR3: CASSMWGDSPLHF

D: NA
V: TRBV9
J: TRBJ2-2
size: NA
DNA: TGTGCCAGCAGCGTGGTCGGGGGGCCGGGGACCGGGGAGCTGTTTTTT
CDR3: CASSVVGGPGTGELFF

D: TRBD1
V: TRBV5-6
J: TRBJ2-5
size: NA
DNA: TGTGCCAGCAGCTTGTTACAGGGGAGTGAGACCCAGTACTTC
CDR3: CASSLLQGSETQYF